Following are 7 T cell receptor beta chains from one sample sequenced in a study of OX40 agonist ivuxolimab in advanced cancers. Sequencing was performed with immunoSEQ multiplex PCR; in TCRdb, only in-frame clones are kept and a portion is missing. The table shows some 70,000 clones, with around 80% occurring only once. This sample comprised CD4+ or CD8+ T cells sorted from blood, obtained in a trial of the OX40 agonist ivuxolimab. The receptors stem from an adult with an advanced solid tumor such as melanoma, head and neck, liver or kidney cancer.

The chain is built from TRBV7-2 and TRBJ2-1; 9 bases match TRBD2. J lost 8 bases, V lost 5 bases, and 7 bases had no gene match. CDR1 is SGHTA and CDR2 is FQGNSA in the germline V gene. This CDR3 region has 14 residues. CDR3 region: CASSHAGGRDEQFF. Here the CDR3 DNA reads TGTGCCAGCAGCCACGCGGGCGGGAGGGATGAGCAGTTCTTC.

This chain connects TRBV5-8 to TRBJ2-5; 9 nucleotides line up with TRBD2. V dropped 4 bases and J dropped 3; count of bases not matched to a gene: 4. This CDR3 is 14 amino acids long. Germline V gene data show CDR1 as SGHTS and CDR2 as YDEGEE. CDR3 amino acids: CASSHRGGEETQYF. Written as DNA, the CDR3 is TGTGCCAGCAGCCACCGCGGGGGGGAAGAGACCCAGTACTTC.

The V gene is TRBV19, the J gene TRBJ1-1; maybe TRBD1 (5 bases). V was trimmed by 3 bases and J by 1 base, leaving 12 bases between them. The V gene's germline CDR1 is LNHDA and CDR2 SQIVND (reference sequence). The CDR3 has 15 amino acids. DNA for the CDR3: TGTGCCAGTAGTATCAGGGACGGATGGAACACTGAAGCTTTCTTT. Translation gives CASSIRDGWNTEAFF. Looking up the rest from reference TRBV19 and TRBJ1-1 gives the full variable domain: DGGITQSPKYLFRKEGQNVTLSCEQNLNHDAMYWYRQDPGQGLRLIYYSQIVNDFQKGDIAEGYSVSREKKESFPLTVTSAQKNPTAFYLCASSIRDGWNTEAFFGQGTRLTVV.

The chain carries TRBV6-5 and TRBJ2-7; TRBD2 matches at 9 bases. Trimming cost V 7 bases and J 5 bases; bases outside gene matches: 6. CDR1 MNHEY and CDR2 SVGAGI come from the germline V gene. The CDR3 runs to 13 residues. CDR3 residues: CASTLAGVDEQYF. In DNA form, the CDR3 reads TGTGCCAGCACCTTAGCGGGAGTGGACGAGCAGTACTTC.

The V call is TRBV27, the J call TRBJ2-1, with TRBD2 as a possible D gene (6 bases). This CDR3 has 15 residues. Germline CDR1 is MNHEY and CDR2 is SMNVEV (reference sequence). Trimming left V 3 bases short and J 4 bases short, with 13 bases between. CDR3 sequence reads: CASSFGGKGYNEQFF. DNA of the CDR3: TGTGCCAGCAGTTTTGGCGGGAAAGGATACAATGAGCAGTTCTTC.

This chain links TRBV13 with TRBJ2-7, with D maybe TRBD1 (5 bases). Trimming shortened V by 2 bases and J by 2 bases, and 10 bases separated the two germline ends. From germline, CDR1 is PRHDT and CDR2 FYEKMQ (reference sequence). The CDR3 is 14 amino acids. CDR3 sequence: CASSLRTDTYEQYF. In DNA form, the CDR3 reads TGTGCCAGCAGCTTAAGGACGGACACCTACGAGCAGTACTTC.

The chain has TRBV18 and TRBJ1-3; D possibly corresponds to TRBD1 (6 bases). Germline CDR1 and CDR2: KGHSH and LQKENI. V was cut by 6 bases and J by 4 bases, with 22 bases left in between. This CDR3 comprises 17 residues. The CDR3 DNA reads TGTGCCAGCTCCCTTCCGACGGACAGCTGGAAAGGAAACACCATATATTTT. It yields the protein CASSLPTDSWKGNTIYF.